Listed here are 30 T cell receptor beta chains from one sample, sequenced in a study of beta chain features in type 1 diabetes. Study results and caveats: Shorter TCRB CDR3s, moderately but significantly so, were found in Type 1 diabetes patients in all four CD4+ subsets.

Since all of the isolated RNA was reverse transcribed, expressed TCRB transcripts were what got sequenced. Data came from immunoSEQ multiplex PCR; TCRdb stores just in-frame clones and leaves some out. The sample lists 300,000 to 450,000 clones; roughly 12% were seen once. What these receptors recognize is not known. Material: naive CD4+ T cells from blood. These receptors came from a woman aged 18-35 years with type 1 diabetes.

The chain couples TRBV6-5 to TRBJ2-7; D ambiguous. The V and J ends lost 0 bases and 0 bases respectively, with 9 bases between them. Germline V gives CDR1 MNHEY, CDR2 SVGAGI. CDR3 length equals 15 residues. The CDR3 protein is CASSYSARISYEQYF. The CDR3 nucleotides are TGTGCCAGCAGTTACTCGGCCAGAATCTCCTACGAGCAGTACTTC.

The rearrangement joins TRBV6-4 to TRBJ2-3, with D unresolved. CDR1 MRHNA and CDR2 SNTAGT come from the germline V gene. The CDR3 sequence is 11 residues long. V shed 0 bases and J shed 11 bases, with 6 bases lying between them. CDR3 sequence (DNA): TGTGCCAGCAGTGACTCCTCTAAGCAGTATTTT. This codes for CASSDSSKQYF.

This clone has a handful of counts. The V gene is TRBV11-2, the J gene TRBJ2-2, with 10 bases lining up with TRBD2. The CDR3 spans 16 residues. Germline CDR1 is SGHAT and CDR2 is FQNNGV. V lost 5 bases, J lost 4 bases, and 7 bases stayed unmatched. The CDR3 sequence is CASSTRASGSTGELFF. CDR3 DNA: TGTGCCAGCAGCACTAGGGCTAGCGGGAGCACCGGGGAGCTGTTTTTT.

The V call is TRBV2, the J call TRBJ1-1; the D gene is possibly TRBD1 (5 bases). CDR3 length equals 13 residues. V shed 6 bases and J shed 0 bases, with 8 bases lying between them. The germline gives CDR1 SNHLY, CDR2 FYNNEI. In DNA, the CDR3 is TGTGCCAGCAGGCAGACAGTGAACACTGAAGCTTTCTTT. It encodes CASRQTVNTEAFF.

The chain carries TRBV15 and TRBJ2-7; 7 bases fit TRBD2. The CDR3 contains 16 residues. V trimming: 5 bases; J trimming: 3 bases; junction bases outside the gene matches: 13. The V gene's germline CDR1 is LNHNV and CDR2 YYDKDF (reference sequence). DNA of the CDR3: TGTGCCACCAGCGGACGCCTGGAGCGGGGACGCTACGAGCAGTACTTC. Translated, it gives CATSGRLERGRYEQYF.

The J gene is TRBJ2-7, the V gene TRBV29-1, with TRBD2 matching over 9 bases. Germline-derived CDR1 and CDR2 are SQVTM and ANQGSEA. V was clipped by 4 bases and J by 6 bases; unmatched bases: 13. The CDR3 extends over 15 amino acids. CDR3 nucleotide sequence: TGCAGCGTTGCCGAATTAGCGGGAGTGGCGGGCGAGCAGTACTTC. Its protein product is CSVAELAGVAGEQYF.

There are a few counts of this clone. The chain employs TRBV6-5 and TRBJ1-2; D ambiguous. Germline V CDR1 and CDR2: MNHEY, SVGAGI. Between the trimmed V and J ends, which lost 5 bases and 4 bases, there was a span of 17 bases. This CDR3 has 15 residues. The CDR3 nucleotides read TGTGCCAGCAGTGTAGTCCGTTCAGGTGGCTATGGCTACACCTTC. It specifies CASSVVRSGGYGYTF.

This chain uses TRBV6-5 with TRBJ1-4, with a tentative D call TRBD1 (6 bases). The CDR3 sequence is 14 residues long. Deletions cut 6 bases from V and 10 bases from J, with 18 bases between. Looked up from germline, CDR1 is MNHEY and CDR2 is SVGAGI. This CDR3 reads CASRLTGSKGKLFF. CDR3 DNA: TGTGCCAGCAGACTCACAGGGAGTAAGGGAAAACTGTTTTTT.

The V call is TRBV5-4, the J call TRBJ1-2; 10 bases fit TRBD1. The germline V gene encodes CDR1 SGHNT and CDR2 YYREEE (reference sequence). With V trimmed by 4 bases and J by 9 bases, 6 bases remained unmatched. The CDR3 runs 13 residues. Here the CDR3 DNA reads TGTGCCAGCAGCCTTCCGGGACAGGGGAGCTACACCTTC. It encodes CASSLPGQGSYTF.

The chain uses TRBV5-4 and TRBJ1-3; D unresolved. From germline, CDR1 is SGHNT and CDR2 YYREEE (reference sequence). V lost 0 bases to trimming and J lost 4 bases, with 11 bases between them. The CDR3 spans 15 residues. DNA of the CDR3: TGTGCCAGCAGCTTGGACAGCTCCCCAGGAAACACCATATATTTT. Its protein product is CASSLDSSPGNTIYF.

V usage is TRBV7-2 and J usage is TRBJ2-3; the match to TRBD1 covers 8 bases. V lost 5 bases, J lost 5 bases, and 9 bases stayed unmatched. Germline V CDR1 and CDR2: SGHTA, FQGNSA. CDR3 length equals 15 residues. The CDR3 DNA reads as TGTGCCAGCAGCCGCCCCAGGGGGCACGAAGATACGCAGTATTTT. It codes for CASSRPRGHEDTQYF. Full variable domain (missing parts from reference TRBV7-2 and TRBJ2-3): GAGVSQSPSNKVTEKGKDVELRCDPISGHTALYWYRQSLGQGLEFLIYFQGNSAPDKSGLPSDRFSAERTGGSVSTLTIQRTQQEDSAVYLCASSRPRGHEDTQYFGPGTRLTVL.

This clone was detected a few times. The chain has TRBV7-6 and TRBJ2-1; D is possibly TRBD1 (5 bases). Germline V gene lookup returns CDR1 SGHVS and CDR2 FNYEAQ. V lost 4 bases to trimming and J lost 5 bases, with 9 bases between them. CDR3 length: 13 amino acids. CDR3 sequence (DNA): TGTGCCAGCAGCTCAGACAGACACAATGAGCAGTTCTTC. Protein product: CASSSDRHNEQFF. Variable domain in full (rest from reference TRBV7-6 and TRBJ2-1): GAGVSQSPRYKVTKRGQDVALRCDPISGHVSLYWYRQALGQGPEFLTYFNYEAQQDKSGLPNDRFSAERPEGSISTLTIQRTEQRDSAMYRCASSSDRHNEQFFGPGTRLTVL.

Only a few counts were recorded for this clone. This sequence joins TRBV5-4 and TRBJ2-7; D might be TRBD2 (6 bases). Trimming took off 4 bases at V and 5 bases at J, with 19 bases between the two ends. Looked up from germline, CDR1 is SGHNT and CDR2 is YYREEE (reference sequence). The CDR3 has 15 residues. The CDR3 loop is CASSIRGGMADEQYF. In DNA, the CDR3 is TGTGCCAGCAGCATCCGGGGCGGGATGGCAGACGAGCAGTACTTC.

The CDR3 spells CASSSAGSVNTIYF. CDR3 nucleotides: TGTGCCAGCAGCTCTGCGGGGTCGGTAAACACCATATATTTT. The rearrangement joins TRBV25-1 to TRBJ1-3; the D is unclear. This CDR3 spans 14 amino acids. V was trimmed by 6 bases and J by 6 bases, leaving 15 bases between them. The germline CDR1 and CDR2 sequences are MGHDK and SYGVNS.

Only a few counts were recorded for this clone. This chain uses TRBV28 with TRBJ1-5; D not resolved. V was trimmed by 2 bases and J by 0 bases, leaving 8 bases between them. Germline V gene sequence: CDR1 MDHEN, CDR2 SYDVKM. The CDR3 covers 15 residues. The CDR3 protein is CASSLSRYSNQPQHF. CDR3 coding DNA: TGTGCCAGCAGTTTAAGCAGGTATAGCAATCAGCCCCAGCATTTT.

This clone showed up just a few times. The J gene is TRBJ1-1, the V gene TRBV5-4; tentatively, D is TRBD1 (6 bases). Per germline, CDR1 SGHNT and CDR2 YYREEE (reference sequence). V lost 0 bases and J 8 bases, leaving 11 bases between the germline ends. The CDR3 has 13 amino acids. The CDR3 sequence: CASSLGGQPEAFF. The CDR3 nucleotides read TGTGCCAGCAGCTTGGGTGGACAGCCCGAAGCTTTCTTT.

The sample holds a few counts of this clone. The genes are TRBV4-2 and TRBJ2-1, with TRBD2 matching over 10 bases. The CDR3 has 15 residues. Germline assignment: CDR1 LGHNA and CDR2 YNFKEQ. The V gene end was trimmed by 2 bases and the J gene end by 7 bases; junction bases not matched to a gene: 5. Here the CDR3 reads CASSQSGRASNEQFF. DNA of the CDR3: TGTGCCAGCAGCCAAAGCGGGAGGGCCTCGAATGAGCAGTTCTTC.

This clone was observed a handful of times. J is TRBJ2-7 and V is TRBV2; TRBD1 matches at 7 bases. J gave up 6 bases and V 6 bases, and 8 bases lay outside the gene matches. Per germline, CDR1 SNHLY and CDR2 FYNNEI. CDR3 length: 13 residues. CDR3 nucleotide sequence: TGTGCCAGCAGCCCAGCCCGGACAGGCGAGCAGTACTTC. Translation gives CASSPARTGEQYF.

This clone has more than one count but fewer than ten. The J gene is TRBJ2-1, the V gene TRBV5-1; 7 nucleotides agree with TRBD1. With V trimmed by 4 bases and J by 4 bases, 8 bases remained unmatched. The CDR3 consists of 15 residues. Per the germline V gene, CDR1 is SGHRS and CDR2 is YFSETQ. The CDR3 nucleotides are TGCGCCAGCAGCACCGCTGGGACAGAGTACAATGAGCAGTTCTTC. This codes for CASSTAGTEYNEQFF.

V gene TRBV4-3 combines with J gene TRBJ2-1; D gene ambiguous. CDR3 length: 15 amino acids. Trimming took off 4 bases at V and 7 bases at J, with 17 bases between the two ends. Germline CDR1 and CDR2: LGHNA and YSLEER. CDR3 sequence reads: CASSPERSVVNEQFF. The CDR3 DNA reads TGCGCCAGCAGCCCTGAGCGTTCGGTTGTGAATGAGCAGTTCTTC.

This clone was counted a few times. The rearrangement links TRBV4-3 to TRBJ2-1; 8 bases are shared with TRBD2. This CDR3 is 15 amino acids long. Per germline, CDR1 LGHNA and CDR2 YSLEER. V dropped 8 bases and J dropped 5; count of bases not matched to a gene: 11. CDR3 nucleotides: TGCGCCAGCGAGACCCAACTAGCGGCGAACAATGAGCAGTTCTTC. It codes for CASETQLAANNEQFF.

A few counts support this clone. V is TRBV29-1 and J is TRBJ2-7, with 11 bases fitting TRBD1. V shed 7 bases, J shed 7 bases, and the junction held 6 bases outside the gene matches. CDR1 is SQVTM and CDR2 is ANQGSEA in the germline V gene. The CDR3 contains 12 residues. The CDR3 coding sequence is TGCAGCGCGGGACAGGGGGAGAGGGAGCAGTACTTC. Protein: CSAGQGEREQYF.

The chain employs TRBV27 and TRBJ2-4; 7 bases match TRBD1. Germline values: CDR1 MNHEY, CDR2 SMNVEV (reference sequence). The CDR3 consists of 13 residues. V shed 5 bases and J 5 bases; nucleotides not matched to a gene: 3. This CDR3 reads CASSRGTENIQYF. The CDR3 DNA follows: TGTGCCAGCAGTAGGGGGACAGAAAACATTCAGTACTTC.

This clone occurred a few times. The CDR3 nucleotides read TGTGCCAGCAGAACTCGGACAGGGGGCTATGGCTACACCTTC. This gives the protein CASRTRTGGYGYTF. The chain couples TRBV28 to TRBJ1-2; 10 nucleotides match TRBD1. Per the germline V gene, CDR1 is MDHEN and CDR2 is SYDVKM. The CDR3 has 14 amino acids. J was trimmed by 4 bases and V by 6 bases; bases with no gene match: 5.

Comment on this clone: The same CDR3 also results from other DNA sequences found in this sample. The V call is TRBV5-4, the J call TRBJ2-1, with D perhaps matching TRBD2 (5 bases). This CDR3 is 12 amino acids long. Between the trimmed V and J ends, which lost 1 base and 8 bases, there was a span of 7 bases. The germline V gene has CDR1 SGHNT and CDR2 YYREEE (reference sequence). The chain's CDR3 is CASSLRGDEQFF. The CDR3 region has the DNA TGTGCCAGCAGCTTGCGGGGTGATGAGCAGTTCTTC.

The sample holds a few counts of this clone. The chain joins TRBV5-6 to TRBJ2-3, with TRBD2 as a possible D gene (6 bases). V was shortened by 3 bases and J by 1 base, with 9 bases between the two germline ends. The CDR3 consists of 14 residues. Germline V gene data show CDR1 as SGHDT and CDR2 as YYEEEE. CDR3 sequence: CASSWASGTDTQYF. The CDR3, as DNA: TGTGCCAGCAGCTGGGCTAGCGGCACAGATACGCAGTATTTT.

This chain connects TRBV5-1 to TRBJ2-2; 7 nucleotides match TRBD1. The germline V gene has CDR1 SGHRS and CDR2 YFSETQ. Losses at the gene ends were 0 bases for V and 0 bases for J; bases not matched to a gene: 5. The CDR3 extends over 17 amino acids. This chain's CDR3 is CASSLAWTGTNTGELFF. The DNA of the CDR3 is TGCGCCAGCAGCTTGGCCTGGACAGGAACGAACACCGGGGAGCTGTTTTTT.

This clone was recorded a few times. This chain links TRBV4-2 with TRBJ2-5; D perhaps matches TRBD1 (5 bases). The CDR3 sequence is 19 residues long. Germline lookup yields CDR1 LGHNA and CDR2 YNFKEQ. Trimming shortened V by 0 bases and J by 7 bases, and 27 bases separated the two germline ends. The CDR3 DNA sequence: TGTGCCAGCAGCCAAGAGTTGCCCCCCTTTATCAAGAGGCAGGGGACCCAGTACTTC. It specifies CASSQELPPFIKRQGTQYF.

This clone has just a few counts. V gene TRBV15 combines with J gene TRBJ1-5; TRBD1 agrees at 7 bases. Per the germline V gene, CDR1 is LNHNV and CDR2 is YYDKDF (reference sequence). The CDR3 length is 14 residues. The junction had 2 bases not matched to a gene; V was cut back by 4 bases and J by 2 bases. This CDR3 reads CATSKGAGNQPQHF. CDR3 nucleotides: TGTGCCACCAGCAAGGGGGCTGGCAATCAGCCCCAGCATTTT.

This chain joins TRBV12-5 and TRBJ1-2; 7 nucleotides align to TRBD1. The CDR3 consists of 16 residues. J lost 7 bases, V lost 0 bases, and 11 bases had no gene match. Germline CDR1 is LGHNT and CDR2 is FRNRAP. The CDR3: CASGLVLGGGVGGYTF. The DNA of the CDR3 is TGTGCTAGTGGTTTGGTATTAGGAGGGGGCGTCGGTGGCTACACCTTC.